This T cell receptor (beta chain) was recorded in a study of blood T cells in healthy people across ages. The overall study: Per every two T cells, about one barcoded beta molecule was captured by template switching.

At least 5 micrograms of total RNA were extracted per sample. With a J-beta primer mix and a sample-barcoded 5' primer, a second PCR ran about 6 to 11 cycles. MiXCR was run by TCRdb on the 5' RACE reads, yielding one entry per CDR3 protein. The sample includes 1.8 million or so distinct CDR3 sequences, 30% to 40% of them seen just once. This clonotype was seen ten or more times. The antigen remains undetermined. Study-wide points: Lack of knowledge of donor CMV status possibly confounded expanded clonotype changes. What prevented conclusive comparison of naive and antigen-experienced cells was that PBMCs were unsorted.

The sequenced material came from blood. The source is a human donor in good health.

The CDR3: CSERQGAGEQYF. CDR3 nucleotide sequence: TGCAGCGAAAGGCAGGGGGCAGGGGAGCAGTACTTC. The chain recombines TRBV29-1 with TRBJ2-7, with 8 nucleotides matching TRBD1. This CDR3 is 12 amino acids long. V lost 7 bases, J lost 7 bases, and 9 bases stayed unmatched. The germline gives CDR1 SQVTM, CDR2 ANQGSEA.